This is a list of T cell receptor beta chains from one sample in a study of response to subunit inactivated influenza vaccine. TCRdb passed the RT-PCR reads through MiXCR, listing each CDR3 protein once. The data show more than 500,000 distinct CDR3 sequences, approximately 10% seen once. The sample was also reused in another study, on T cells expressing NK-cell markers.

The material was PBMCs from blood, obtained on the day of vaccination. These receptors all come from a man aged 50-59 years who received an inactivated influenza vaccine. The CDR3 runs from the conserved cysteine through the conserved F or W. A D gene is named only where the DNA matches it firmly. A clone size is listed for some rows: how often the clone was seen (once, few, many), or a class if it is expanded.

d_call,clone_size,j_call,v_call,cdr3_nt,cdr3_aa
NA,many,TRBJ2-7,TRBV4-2,TGTGCCAGCAGCCAAGATCCCAGGGCTCGAGAGCAGTACTTC,CASSQDPRAREQYF
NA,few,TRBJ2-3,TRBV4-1,TGCGCCAGCAGCCAAGAAGTGACTTATACGCAGTATTTT,CASSQEVTYTQYF
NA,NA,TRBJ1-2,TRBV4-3,TGCGCCAGCAGCCAAGGACGGCAGATCTTGGGGAACTATGGCTACACCTTC,CASSQGRQILGNYGYTF
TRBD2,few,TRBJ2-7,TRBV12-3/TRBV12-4,TGTGCCAGCAGCTATAGTCCCGGGACTAGTTTGTCATACGAGCAGTACTTC,CASSYSPGTSLSYEQYF
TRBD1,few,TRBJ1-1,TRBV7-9,TGTGCCAGCAGCCCGCGACAGGGGGCCGGGAACACTGAAGCTTTCTTT,CASSPRQGAGNTEAFF
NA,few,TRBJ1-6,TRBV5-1,TGCGCCAGCACGAATGGGGTTGCTAATTCACCCCTCCACTTT,CASTNGVANSPLHF
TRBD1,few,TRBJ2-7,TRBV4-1,TGCGCCAGCAGCCAAGACCCCGGGACAGGGGTCTACGAGCAGTACTTC,CASSQDPGTGVYEQYF
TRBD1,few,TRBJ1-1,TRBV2,TGTGCCAGCAGGGCGGACAGGGGAATAAACACTGAAGCTTTCTTT,CASRADRGINTEAFF
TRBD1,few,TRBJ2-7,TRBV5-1,TGCGCCAGCAGCCGAACGACAGGGCCTGGCTACGAGCAGTACTTC,CASSRTTGPGYEQYF
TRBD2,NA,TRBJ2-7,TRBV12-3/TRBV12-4,TGTGCCAGCAGCCCCCACGACGGGAGGTTTCACCCCGAGCAGTACTTC,CASSPHDGRFHPEQYF
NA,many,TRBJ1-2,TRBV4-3,TGCGCCAGCAGCCAAGACATTCGGGGGGCAGGTTATGGCTACACCTTC,CASSQDIRGAGYGYTF
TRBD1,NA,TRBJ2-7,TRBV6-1,TGTGCCAGCCGTGGCAGGGGGCGGAGAGAGCAGTACTTC,CASRGRGRREQYF